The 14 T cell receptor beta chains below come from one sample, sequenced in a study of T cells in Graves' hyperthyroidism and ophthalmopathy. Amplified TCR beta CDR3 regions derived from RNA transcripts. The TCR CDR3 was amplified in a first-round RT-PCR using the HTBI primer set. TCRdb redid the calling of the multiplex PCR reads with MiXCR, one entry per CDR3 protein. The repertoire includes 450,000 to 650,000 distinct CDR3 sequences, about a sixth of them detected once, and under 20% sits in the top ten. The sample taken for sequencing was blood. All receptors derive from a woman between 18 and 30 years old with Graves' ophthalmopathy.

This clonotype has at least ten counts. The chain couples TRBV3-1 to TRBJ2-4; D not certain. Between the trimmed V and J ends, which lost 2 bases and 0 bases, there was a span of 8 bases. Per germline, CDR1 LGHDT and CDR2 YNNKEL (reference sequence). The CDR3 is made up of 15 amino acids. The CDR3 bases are TGTGCCAGCAGCCAACTGGATCTAGCCAAAAACATTCAGTACTTC. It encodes CASSQLDLAKNIQYF.

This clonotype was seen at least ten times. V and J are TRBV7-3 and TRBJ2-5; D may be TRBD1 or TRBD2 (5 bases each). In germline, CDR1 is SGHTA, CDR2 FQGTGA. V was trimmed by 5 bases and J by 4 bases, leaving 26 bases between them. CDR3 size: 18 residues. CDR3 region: CASSPPATGLGLGETQYF. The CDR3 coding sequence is TGTGCCAGCAGCCCGCCTGCAACCGGACTGGGGCTAGGAGAGACCCAGTACTTC.

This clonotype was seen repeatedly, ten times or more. CDR3 DNA sequence: TGTGCCAGCAGCTTTCGGCCGGGGGCGGGCACTGAAGCTTTCTTT. It codes for CASSFRPGAGTEAFF. The rearrangement uses TRBV11-2 and TRBJ1-1, with D perhaps matching TRBD1 (6 bases). V was clipped by 3 bases and J by 4 bases, with 15 bases between them. Looked up from germline, CDR1 is SGHAT and CDR2 is FQNNGV. The CDR3 has 15 residues. The whole variable domain, remainder taken from reference TRBV11-2 and TRBJ1-1, is EAGVAQSPRYKIIEKRQSVAFWCNPISGHATLYWYQQILGQGPKLLIQFQNNGVVDDSQLPKDRFSAERLKGVDSTLKIQPAKLEDSAVYLCASSFRPGAGTEAFFGQGTRLTVV.

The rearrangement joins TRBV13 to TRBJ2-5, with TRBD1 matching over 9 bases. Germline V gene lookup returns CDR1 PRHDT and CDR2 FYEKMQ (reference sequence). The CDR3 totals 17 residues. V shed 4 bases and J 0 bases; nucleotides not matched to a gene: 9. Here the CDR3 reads CASSSRDREMYQETQYF. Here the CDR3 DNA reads TGTGCCAGCAGCTCGCGGGACAGGGAAATGTACCAAGAGACCCAGTACTTC. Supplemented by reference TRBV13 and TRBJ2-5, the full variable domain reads AAGVIQSPRHLIKEKRETATLKCYPIPRHDTVYWYQQGPGQDPQFLISFYEKMQSDKGSIPDRFSAQQFSDYHSELNMSSLELGDSALYFCASSSRDREMYQETQYFGPGTRLLVL.

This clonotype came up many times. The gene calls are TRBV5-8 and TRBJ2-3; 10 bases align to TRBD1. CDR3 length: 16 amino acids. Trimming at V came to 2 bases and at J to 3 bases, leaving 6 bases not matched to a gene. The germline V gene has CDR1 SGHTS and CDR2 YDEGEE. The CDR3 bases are TGTGCCAGCAGCTTTTACCGGGACAGGGGAACAGATACGCAGTATTTT. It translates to CASSFYRDRGTDTQYF. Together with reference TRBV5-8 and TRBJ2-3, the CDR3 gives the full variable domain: EAGVTQSPTHLIKTRGQQATLRCSPISGHTSVYWYQQALGLGLQFLLWYDEGEERNRGNFPPRFSGRQFPNYSSELNVNALELEDSALYLCASSFYRDRGTDTQYFGPGTRLTVL.

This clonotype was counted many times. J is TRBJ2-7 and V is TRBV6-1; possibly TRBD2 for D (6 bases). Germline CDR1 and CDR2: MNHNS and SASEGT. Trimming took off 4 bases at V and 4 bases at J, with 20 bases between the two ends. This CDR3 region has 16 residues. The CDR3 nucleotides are TGTGCCAGCAGTGCCCTGGAGGGAGCCAAGGGGTACGAGCAGTACTTC. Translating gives CASSALEGAKGYEQYF.

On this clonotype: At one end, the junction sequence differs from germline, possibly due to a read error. The CDR3 region is CASSLGQNQETQYF. The CDR3 DNA sequence: TGTGCTAGCAGCTTAGGCCAGAATCAAGAGACCCAGTACTTC. The chain joins TRBV7-7 to TRBJ2-5; D is unclear. Germline loops: CDR1 SSHAT, CDR2 FNYEAQ (reference sequence). The CDR3 has 14 amino acids. The full variable domain, in which reference TRBV7-7 and TRBJ2-5 provide the parts outside the CDR3, is GAGVSQSPRYKVTKRGQDVTLRCDPISSHATLYWYQQALGQGPEFLTYFNYEAQPDKSGLPSDRFSAERPEGSISTLTIQRTEQRDSAMYRCASSLGQNQETQYFGPGTRLLVL.

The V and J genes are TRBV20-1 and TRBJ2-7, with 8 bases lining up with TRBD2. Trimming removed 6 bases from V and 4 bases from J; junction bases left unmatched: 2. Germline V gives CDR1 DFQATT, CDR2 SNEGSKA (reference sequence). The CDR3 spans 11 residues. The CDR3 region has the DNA TGCAGTGCCGTAGCGGGATACGAGCAGTACTTC. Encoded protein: CSAVAGYEQYF.

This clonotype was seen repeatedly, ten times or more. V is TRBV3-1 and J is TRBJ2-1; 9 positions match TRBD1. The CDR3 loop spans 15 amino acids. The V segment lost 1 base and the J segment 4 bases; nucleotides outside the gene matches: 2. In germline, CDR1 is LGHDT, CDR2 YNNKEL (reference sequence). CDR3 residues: CASSQGDRAYNEQFF. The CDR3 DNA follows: TGTGCCAGCAGCCAAGGGGACAGGGCGTACAATGAGCAGTTCTTC.

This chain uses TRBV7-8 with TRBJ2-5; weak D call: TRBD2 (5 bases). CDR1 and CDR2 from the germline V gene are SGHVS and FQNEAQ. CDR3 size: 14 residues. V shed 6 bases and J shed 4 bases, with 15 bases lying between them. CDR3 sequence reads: CASRVDGIGETQYF. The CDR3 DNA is TGTGCCAGCAGGGTGGACGGGATTGGAGAGACCCAGTACTTC. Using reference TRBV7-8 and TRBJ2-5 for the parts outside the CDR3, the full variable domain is GAGVSQSPRYKVAKRGQDVALRCDPISGHVSLFWYQQALGQGPEFLTYFQNEAQLDKSGLPSDRFFAERPEGSVSTLKIQRTQQEDSAVYLCASRVDGIGETQYFGPGTRLLVL.

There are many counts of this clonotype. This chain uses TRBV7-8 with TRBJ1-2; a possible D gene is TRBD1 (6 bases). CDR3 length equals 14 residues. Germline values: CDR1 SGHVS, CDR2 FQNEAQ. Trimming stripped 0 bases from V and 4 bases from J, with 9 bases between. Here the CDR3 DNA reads TGTGCCAGCAGCTTAGCGGGGGGCGGCTATGGCTACACCTTC. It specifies CASSLAGGGYGYTF.

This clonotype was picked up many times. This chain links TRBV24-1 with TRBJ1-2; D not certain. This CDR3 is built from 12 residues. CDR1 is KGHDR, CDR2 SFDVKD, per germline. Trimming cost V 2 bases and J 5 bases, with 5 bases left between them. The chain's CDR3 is CATSDSWYGYTF. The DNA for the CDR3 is TGTGCCACCAGTGATTCGTGGTATGGCTACACCTTC.

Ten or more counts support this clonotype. The CDR3 is CAWRVRASYEQYF. CDR3 coding DNA: TGTGCCTGGAGGGTCAGGGCGTCCTACGAGCAGTACTTC. This chain links TRBV30 with TRBJ2-7; D may be TRBD1 (5 bases). The CDR3 consists of 13 residues. The germline V and J ends were trimmed by 3 bases and 1 base, with 10 bases remaining between them. The germline CDR1 and CDR2 sequences are GTSNPN and SVGIG (reference sequence).

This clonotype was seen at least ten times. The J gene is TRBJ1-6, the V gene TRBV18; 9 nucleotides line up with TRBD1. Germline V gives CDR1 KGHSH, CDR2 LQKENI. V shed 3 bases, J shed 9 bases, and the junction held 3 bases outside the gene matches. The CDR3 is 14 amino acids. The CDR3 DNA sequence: TGTGCCAGCTCACCGGACAGGGGAGGTTCACCCCTCCACTTT. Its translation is CASSPDRGGSPLHF.